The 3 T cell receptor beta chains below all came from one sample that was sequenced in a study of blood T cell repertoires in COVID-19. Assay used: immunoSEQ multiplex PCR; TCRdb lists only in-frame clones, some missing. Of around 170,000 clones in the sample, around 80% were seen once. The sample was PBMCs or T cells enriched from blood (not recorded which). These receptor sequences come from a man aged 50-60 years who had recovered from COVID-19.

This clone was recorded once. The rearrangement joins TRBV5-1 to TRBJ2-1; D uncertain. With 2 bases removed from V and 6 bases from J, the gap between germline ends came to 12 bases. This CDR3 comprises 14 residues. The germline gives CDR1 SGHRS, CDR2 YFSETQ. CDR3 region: CASSFARGVNEQFF. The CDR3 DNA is TGCGCCAGCAGCTTTGCTAGAGGTGTCAATGAGCAGTTCTTC.

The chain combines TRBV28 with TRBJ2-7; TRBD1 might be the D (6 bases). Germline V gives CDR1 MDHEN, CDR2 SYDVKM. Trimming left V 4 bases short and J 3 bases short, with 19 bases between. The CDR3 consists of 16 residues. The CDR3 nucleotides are TGTGCCAGCAGTTCGTACAGGGCCCTACTCAACTACGAGCAGTACTTC. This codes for CASSSYRALLNYEQYF.

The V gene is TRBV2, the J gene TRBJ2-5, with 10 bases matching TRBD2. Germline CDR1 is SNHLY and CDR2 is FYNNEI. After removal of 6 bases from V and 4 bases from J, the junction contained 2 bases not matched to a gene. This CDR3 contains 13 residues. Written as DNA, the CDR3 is TGTGCCAGCAGAGCGGGGGGGCGAGAGACCCAGTACTTC. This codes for CASRAGGRETQYF.